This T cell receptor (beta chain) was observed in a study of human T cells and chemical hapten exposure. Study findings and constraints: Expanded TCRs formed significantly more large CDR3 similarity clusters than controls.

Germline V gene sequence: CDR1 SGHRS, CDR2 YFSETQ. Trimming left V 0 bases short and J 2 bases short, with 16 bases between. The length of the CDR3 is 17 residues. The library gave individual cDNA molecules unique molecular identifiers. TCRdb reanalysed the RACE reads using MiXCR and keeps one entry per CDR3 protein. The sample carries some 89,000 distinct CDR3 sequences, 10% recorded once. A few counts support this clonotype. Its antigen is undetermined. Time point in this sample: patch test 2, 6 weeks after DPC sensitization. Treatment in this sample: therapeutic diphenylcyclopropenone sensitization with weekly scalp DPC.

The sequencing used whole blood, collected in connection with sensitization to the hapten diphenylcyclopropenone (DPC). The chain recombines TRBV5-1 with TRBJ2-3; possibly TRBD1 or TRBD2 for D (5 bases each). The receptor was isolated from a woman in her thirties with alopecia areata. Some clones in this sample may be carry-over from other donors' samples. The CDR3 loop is CASSLGQGVILTDTQYF. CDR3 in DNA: TGCGCCAGCAGCTTGGGGCAGGGAGTGATCCTCACAGATACGCAGTATTTT.